These 15 T cell receptor beta chains share one sample of origin, sequenced in a study of CD8 T cells in ankylosing spondylitis. TCRdb processed the 5' RACE reads anew with MiXCR; each CDR3 protein has one entry. Of some 120,000 distinct CDR3 sequences listed, around 15% are singletons. Sequences were obtained from blood, either unsorted or a sorted T cell fraction (not recorded which). The receptor source for this set is a female donor with ankylosing spondylitis or in good health (not recorded which).

This clonotype has just a few counts. The CDR3 DNA reads TGCAGTGCTAGACCTCAGCGGGGGGCCACAGATACGCAGTATTTT. It encodes CSARPQRGATDTQYF. V gene TRBV20-1 combines with J gene TRBJ2-3; TRBD2 agrees at 9 bases. CDR3 length: 15 amino acids. The V gene's germline CDR1 is DFQATT and CDR2 SNEGSKA (reference sequence). J lost 2 bases, V lost 2 bases, and 5 bases had no gene match.

In this sample, this clonotype turned up a few times. CDR3 sequence reads: CASSSTRGGTEAFF. CDR3 nucleotide sequence: TGTGCCAGCAGCTCTACCAGGGGCGGGACTGAAGCTTTCTTT. V and J are TRBV7-9 and TRBJ1-1; tentatively, D is TRBD1 (6 bases). V lost 4 bases and J 5 bases, leaving 14 bases between the germline ends. This CDR3 has 14 amino acids. The germline CDR1 and CDR2 sequences are SEHNR and FQNEAQ (reference sequence).

This clonotype has only a few counts. The chain combines TRBV27 with TRBJ2-1, with 14 bases identical to TRBD2. This CDR3 comprises 15 residues. Germline V gene lookup returns CDR1 MNHEY and CDR2 SMNVEV (reference sequence). The ends lost 4 bases at V and 8 bases at J; junction bases unmatched: 4. CDR3 residues: CASSSWTSGGYEQFF. In nucleotides, the CDR3 is TGTGCCAGCAGTTCCTGGACTAGCGGGGGGTATGAGCAGTTCTTC.

The V call is TRBV6-1, the J call TRBJ2-7; 8 nucleotides agree with TRBD1. This CDR3 region has 16 residues. The germline V gene has CDR1 MNHNS and CDR2 SASEGT. V was clipped by 2 bases and J by 1 base; unmatched bases: 7. The CDR3 nucleotides read TGTGCCAGCAGTGAATGGGGCCGGGACAGGTCCTACGAGCAGTACTTC. It yields the protein CASSEWGRDRSYEQYF.

This chain's CDR3 is CASSPIDGGSIYNEQFF. CDR3 coding DNA: TGTGCCAGCTCACCAATTGACGGCGGGAGCATCTACAATGAGCAGTTCTTC. This chain connects TRBV18 to TRBJ2-1, with 7 bases fitting TRBD2. The CDR3 is 17 residues long. With 2 bases clipped from V and 3 bases from J, the junction kept 10 bases outside the gene matches. Germline values: CDR1 KGHSH, CDR2 LQKENI. Full variable domain (rest looked up from reference TRBV18 and TRBJ2-1): NAGVMQNPRHLVRRRGQEARLRCSPMKGHSHVYWYRQLPEEGLKFMVYLQKENIIDESGMPKERFSAEFPKEGPSILRIQQVVRGDSAAYFCASSPIDGGSIYNEQFFGPGTRLTVL.

This clonotype was detected many times. The genes are TRBV20-1 and TRBJ2-5; 10 bases agree with TRBD2. The CDR3 has 18 residues. Germline V lookup: CDR1 DFQATT, CDR2 SNEGSKA (reference sequence). The junction had 15 bases not matched to a gene; V was cut back by 0 bases and J by 5 bases. This CDR3 reads CSARDPYLAGEGYETQYF. CDR3 in DNA: TGCAGTGCTAGAGACCCTTACCTAGCGGGGGAAGGTTATGAGACCCAGTACTTC.

On this clonotype: A much larger clone differs from this one at a single base, so this may be a read error. The genes are TRBV5-1 and TRBJ2-7; tentatively, D is TRBD2 (5 bases). The CDR3 loop spans 16 amino acids. Looked up from germline, CDR1 is SGHRS and CDR2 is YFSETQ. Trimming left V 0 bases short and J 2 bases short, with 15 bases between. CDR3 bases: TGCGCCAGCAGCTTGGGACCGGTACTAGGGACCTACGAGCAGTACTTC. Encoded protein: CASSLGPVLGTYEQYF.

The chain has TRBV20-1 and TRBJ2-3; TRBD2 aligns across 8 bases. Per the germline V gene, CDR1 is DFQATT and CDR2 is SNEGSKA (reference sequence). V shed 4 bases and J 1 base; nucleotides not matched to a gene: 10. This CDR3 spans 16 amino acids. Here the CDR3 DNA reads TGCAGTGCTAACGTCGACGGGACTAGTCGCACAGATACGCAGTATTTT. Amino acid sequence: CSANVDGTSRTDTQYF.

This clonotype was seen more than once but under ten times. The chain is built from TRBV15 and TRBJ1-2; D gene unclear. CDR3 length: 13 amino acids. V lost 2 bases and J lost 4, with 8 bases in between. Germline assignment: CDR1 LNHNV and CDR2 YYDKDF (reference sequence). CDR3 residues: CATSRPGSYGYTF. The CDR3 DNA is TGTGCCACCAGCAGACCAGGATCCTATGGCTACACCTTC.

This clonotype was seen many times. The rearrangement joins TRBV5-1 to TRBJ2-7, with TRBD1 matching over 7 bases. J gave up 0 bases and V 4 bases, and 7 bases lay outside the gene matches. This CDR3 has 15 residues. The germline gives CDR1 SGHRS, CDR2 YFSETQ. CDR3 loop: CASSRGGEPSYEQYF. The CDR3 DNA reads as TGCGCCAGCAGCCGAGGGGGCGAACCCTCCTACGAGCAGTACTTC. Using reference TRBV5-1 and TRBJ2-7 for the parts outside the CDR3, the full variable domain is KAGVTQTPRYLIKTRGQQVTLSCSPISGHRSVSWYQQTPGQGLQFLFEYFSETQRNKGNFPGRFSGRQFSNSRSEMNVSTLELGDSALYLCASSRGGEPSYEQYFGPGTRLTVT.

The V gene is TRBV28, the J gene TRBJ2-6; no firm D call. Germline CDR1 and CDR2: MDHEN and SYDVKM. CDR3 size: 17 residues. Trimming left V 3 bases short and J 8 bases short, with 20 bases between. The CDR3 loop reads CASSFLGRQANTNVLTF. The CDR3 DNA follows: TGTGCCAGCAGTTTTCTCGGTAGACAAGCTAATACCAACGTCCTGACTTTC.

The J gene is TRBJ2-5, the V gene TRBV20-1; D not certain. With 3 bases removed from V and 2 bases from J, the gap between germline ends came to 16 bases. This CDR3 comprises 15 residues. Germline assignment: CDR1 DFQATT and CDR2 SNEGSKA (reference sequence). The CDR3 sequence is CSARGIRPAQETQYF. CDR3 nucleotide sequence: TGCAGTGCTAGGGGGATTCGGCCTGCACAAGAGACCCAGTACTTC.

This clonotype has more than one count but fewer than ten. This rearrangement joins TRBV11-2 to TRBJ2-3; unclear D gene. The CDR3 covers 12 residues. The V end was cut by 3 bases, the J end by 5 bases, with 6 bases between. CDR1 is SGHAT, CDR2 FQNNGV, per germline. CDR3 in DNA: TGTGCCAGCAGCTTTATCCAAGATACGCAGTATTTT. Translation gives CASSFIQDTQYF.

This clonotype was detected ten times or more. V and J are TRBV3-1 and TRBJ2-1, with TRBD2 matching over 8 bases. Germline V lookup: CDR1 LGHDT, CDR2 YNNKEL (reference sequence). J lost 4 bases, V lost 0 bases, and 5 bases had no gene match. The CDR3 runs to 16 residues. The CDR3 sequence is CASSQDRSGGYNEQFF. In DNA, the CDR3 is TGTGCCAGCAGCCAAGATCGGTCGGGGGGGTACAATGAGCAGTTCTTC.

The chain combines TRBV29-1 with TRBJ2-3; possible D gene TRBD1, 5 bases. Per the germline V gene, CDR1 is SQVTM and CDR2 is ANQGSEA. With 2 bases removed from V and 4 bases from J, the gap between germline ends came to 16 bases. The CDR3 runs to 15 residues. CDR3 in DNA: TGCAGCGTTGAATGGGCAAGGGGATATGCAGATACGCAGTATTTT. Amino acid sequence: CSVEWARGYADTQYF.